The following is a T cell receptor (beta chain) sequence with its context. Its antigen is not known. These data come from a study of cytomegalovirus exposure and HLA in healthy donors. Broader study findings: Later findings reportedly placed an Asian-associated ancestry cluster below the roughly 670-donor mean for N-insertions.

The PCR made use of 60 Vbeta and 13 Jbeta primers. Repertoires were generated with immunoSEQ multiplex PCR, while TCRdb's copy carries only in-frame clones and drops some. Of around 190,000 clones listed, roughly 86% are singletons. The germline gives CDR1 SGHDN, CDR2 FVKESK. With 4 bases clipped from V and 5 bases from J, the junction kept 6 bases outside the gene matches. The CDR3 covers 16 residues. The clonotype comes from a woman in her late teens or twenties in good health and CMV-seronegative. This chain joins TRBV14 and TRBJ2-2, with 11 bases lining up with TRBD1. Material: PBMCs. DNA for the CDR3: TGTGCCAGCAGCCTTGCCGGGACAGGGGGTACCGGGGAGCTGTTTTTT. It yields the protein CASSLAGTGGTGELFF. The complete variable domain, with remaining parts taken from reference TRBV14 and TRBJ2-2, reads EAGVTQFPSHSVIEKGQTVTLRCDPISGHDNLYWYRRVMGKEIKFLLHFVKESKQDESGMPNNRFLAERTGGTYSTLKVQPAELEDSGVYFCASSLAGTGGTGELFFGEGSRLTVL.